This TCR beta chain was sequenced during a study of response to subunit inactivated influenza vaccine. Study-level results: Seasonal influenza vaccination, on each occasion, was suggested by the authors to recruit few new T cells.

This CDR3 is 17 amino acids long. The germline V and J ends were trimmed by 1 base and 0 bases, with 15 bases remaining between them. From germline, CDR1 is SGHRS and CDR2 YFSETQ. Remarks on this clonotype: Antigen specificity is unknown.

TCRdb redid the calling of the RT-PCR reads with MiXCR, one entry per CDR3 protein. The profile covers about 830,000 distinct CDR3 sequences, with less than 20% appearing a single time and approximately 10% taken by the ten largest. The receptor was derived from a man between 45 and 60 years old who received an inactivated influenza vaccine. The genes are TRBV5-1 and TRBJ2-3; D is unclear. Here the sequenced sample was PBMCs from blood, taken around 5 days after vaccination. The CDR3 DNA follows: TGCGCCAGCAGCTTGATGTCAGCCGTGCCTAGCACAGATACGCAGTATTTT. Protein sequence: CASSLMSAVPSTDTQYF.